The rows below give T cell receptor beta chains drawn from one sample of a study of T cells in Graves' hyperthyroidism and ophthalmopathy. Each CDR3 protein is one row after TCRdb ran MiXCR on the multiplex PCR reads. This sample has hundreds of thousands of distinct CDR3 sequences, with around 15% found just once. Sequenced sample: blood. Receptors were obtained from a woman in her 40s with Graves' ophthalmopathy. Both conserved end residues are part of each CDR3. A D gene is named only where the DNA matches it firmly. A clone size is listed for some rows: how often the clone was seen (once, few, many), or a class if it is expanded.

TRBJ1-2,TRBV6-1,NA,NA,CASKDVRGYTF,TGTGCCAGCAAGGACGTGAGGGGCTACACCTTC
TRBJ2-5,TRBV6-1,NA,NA,CASTSALTGGAETQYF,TGTGCCAGCACCTCCGCATTGACGGGGGGCGCGGAGACCCAGTACTTC
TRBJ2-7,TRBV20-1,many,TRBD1,CSASPGQGLYEQYF,TGCAGTGCTTCTCCGGGACAGGGTCTCTACGAGCAGTACTTC
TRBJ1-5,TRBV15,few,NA,CATSRDRGSTQPQHF,TGTGCCACCAGCAGAGATCGAGGTTCTACTCAGCCCCAGCATTTT
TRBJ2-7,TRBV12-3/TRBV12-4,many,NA,CASRLGRESSYEQYF,TGTGCCAGCAGACTGGGGCGGGAATCCTCCTACGAGCAGTACTTC
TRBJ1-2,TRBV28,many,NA,CASSLVRQVRNGYTF,TGTGCCAGCAGTTTGGTAAGGCAGGTGAGGAATGGCTACACCTTC
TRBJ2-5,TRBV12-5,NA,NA,CASGLVKDSQETQYF,TGCGCTAGTGGTTTGGTAAAAGACAGCCAAGAGACCCAGTACTTC
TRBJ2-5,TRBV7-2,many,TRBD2,CASSTLAGAQETQYF,TGTGCCAGCAGCACACTAGCGGGAGCCCAAGAGACCCAGTACTTC
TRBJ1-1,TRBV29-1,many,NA,CSVDDANTEAFF,TGCAGCGTTGACGACGCGAACACTGAAGCTTTCTTT
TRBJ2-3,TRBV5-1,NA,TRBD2,CASSLAILAGYSTDTQYF,TGCGCCAGCAGCTTGGCTATACTAGCGGGTTATAGCACAGATACGCAGTATTTT
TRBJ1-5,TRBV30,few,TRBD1,CAWSADRDQPQHF,TGTGCCTGGTCTGCAGACAGGGATCAGCCCCAGCATTTT
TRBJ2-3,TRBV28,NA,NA,CASSLGKKIAQNTQYF,TGTGCCAGCAGTTTAGGGAAGAAAATAGCCCAGAATACGCAGTATTTT
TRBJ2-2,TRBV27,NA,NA,CASSHIAENTGELFF,TGTGCCAGCAGCCACATAGCGGAAAACACCGGGGAGCTGTTTTTT
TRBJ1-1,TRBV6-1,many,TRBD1,CASTSDRVRSEAFF,TGTGCCAGCACCTCCGACAGGGTCCGCTCTGAAGCTTTCTTT
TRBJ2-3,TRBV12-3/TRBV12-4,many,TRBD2,CASSLGGRTDTQYF,TGTGCCAGCAGTTTGGGAGGGAGGACAGATACGCAGTATTTT
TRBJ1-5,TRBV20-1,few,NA,CSAREIEGMGDQPQHF,TGCAGTGCTAGAGAAATAGAGGGGATGGGGGATCAGCCCCAGCATTTT